The 13 T cell receptor beta chains presented below share a single source sample, sequenced in a study of T cell responses to AZD1222 COVID-19 vaccine. Sequencing used immunoSEQ multiplex PCR; TCRdb keeps in-frame clones, though not all of them. The sample records 150,000 to 200,000 clones, about nine tenths being singletons. The source material was peripheral blood, sampled on day 0 of AZD1222 vaccination. All receptors come from an adult in good health.

Details on this clone: The same CDR3 also results from other DNA sequences found in this sample. This chain connects TRBV7-2 to TRBJ2-7; D remains ambiguous. This CDR3 has 13 amino acids. The ends were cut back, 3 bases at V and 0 bases at J, with 6 bases in the middle. Germline V lookup: CDR1 SGHTA, CDR2 FQGNSA. CDR3 bases: TGTGCCAGCAGCTTGGTGAGCTCCTACGAGCAGTACTTC. It is translated as CASSLVSSYEQYF.

This sequence joins TRBV5-4 and TRBJ2-3; D is uncertain. The length of the CDR3 is 13 residues. Trimming took 2 bases from V and 0 from J, leaving 4 bases between them. Germline CDR1 is SGHNT and CDR2 is YYREEE (reference sequence). The CDR3 region has the DNA TGTGCCAGCAGCTTCCTTAGCACAGATACGCAGTATTTT. It codes for CASSFLSTDTQYF.

The chain recombines TRBV15 with TRBJ1-5; D unresolved. Germline CDR1 and CDR2: LNHNV and YYDKDF (reference sequence). This CDR3 spans 14 amino acids. Deletions cut 1 base from V and 4 bases from J, with 8 bases between. The CDR3 coding sequence is TGTGCCACCAGCAGAGGGGCGGGAAATCAGCCCCAGCATTTT. Translating it yields CATSRGAGNQPQHF.

J is TRBJ2-1 and V is TRBV11-2; no clear D gene. The germline CDR1 and CDR2 sequences are SGHAT and FQNNGV. V lost 3 bases and J lost 0, with 12 bases in between. This CDR3 contains 16 residues. The CDR3 reads CASSFRGLGSYNEQFF. The CDR3 nucleotides read TGTGCCAGCAGCTTTCGTGGGCTAGGCTCCTACAATGAGCAGTTCTTC.

This chain joins TRBV7-8 and TRBJ1-2; tentative D call: TRBD1 (6 bases). Germline CDR1 is SGHVS and CDR2 is FQNEAQ. The CDR3 has 12 amino acids. With 4 bases removed from V and 4 bases from J, the gap between germline ends came to 7 bases. CDR3 loop: CASSWGAYGYTF. The CDR3 coding sequence is TGTGCCAGCAGCTGGGGGGCCTATGGCTACACCTTC.

The chain is built from TRBV5-1 and TRBJ1-2, with TRBD1 matching over 9 bases. Germline loops: CDR1 SGHRS, CDR2 YFSETQ. The CDR3 consists of 13 residues. J lost 5 bases, V lost 4 bases, and 3 bases had no gene match. DNA of the CDR3: TGCGCCAGCAGCGGGGGACAGGGTTATGGCTACACCTTC. This gives the protein CASSGGQGYGYTF. Complete variable domain (other parts from reference TRBV5-1 and TRBJ1-2): KAGVTQTPRYLIKTRGQQVTLSCSPISGHRSVSWYQQTPGQGLQFLFEYFSETQRNKGNFPGRFSGRQFSNSRSEMNVSTLELGDSALYLCASSGGQGYGYTFGSGTRLTVV.

This clone came up once. This chain connects TRBV20-1 to TRBJ2-5, with 8 bases aligning to TRBD1. The CDR3 runs to 14 residues. Germline-derived CDR1 and CDR2 are DFQATT and SNEGSKA (reference sequence). Trimming removed 3 bases from V and 5 bases from J; junction bases left unmatched: 8. The CDR3: CSASRSGGYETQYF. The CDR3 DNA reads TGCAGTGCTAGTCGGTCAGGGGGCTATGAGACCCAGTACTTC.

V is TRBV7-9 and J is TRBJ2-1; D tentatively reads TRBD1 or TRBD2 (5 bases each). Looked up from germline, CDR1 is SEHNR and CDR2 is FQNEAQ (reference sequence). There are 17 residues in the CDR3. The V and J ends lost 4 bases and 5 bases respectively, with 21 bases between them. CDR3 in DNA: TGTGCCAGCAGCTCCGGGGACGCGTCCCGGGTCAACAATGAGCAGTTCTTC. This sequence encodes CASSSGDASRVNNEQFF.

The rearrangement joins TRBV7-9 to TRBJ1-2; 9 bases fit TRBD1. J lost 7 bases, V lost 1 base, and 4 bases had no gene match. Germline V gene data show CDR1 as SEHNR and CDR2 as FQNEAQ (reference sequence). The CDR3 is made up of 14 amino acids. CDR3 amino acids: CASSLEGQGRGYTF. Here the CDR3 DNA reads TGTGCCAGCAGCTTAGAGGGACAGGGCCGTGGCTACACCTTC.

This chain uses TRBV5-5 with TRBJ1-2, with D possibly being TRBD1 (5 bases). Trimming took off 0 bases at V and 6 bases at J, with 6 bases between the two ends. This CDR3 region has 12 residues. Germline loops: CDR1 SGHKS, CDR2 YYEKEE (reference sequence). CDR3 DNA sequence: TGTGCCAGCAGCTTGGGCAGGGATGGCTACACCTTC. Amino acid sequence: CASSLGRDGYTF.

The chain has TRBV3-1 (or the pseudogene TRBV3-2) and TRBJ2-5; no clear D. The V end lost 2 bases, the J end lost 0 bases, and 7 bases lay between the germline ends. The CDR3 has 14 residues. In germline, CDR1 is LGHDT, CDR2 YNNKEL (reference sequence). The DNA for the CDR3 is TGTGCCAGCAGCCAAAGGACCTACCAAGAGACCCAGTACTTC. Amino acid sequence: CASSQRTYQETQYF.

The chain combines TRBV12-3 or TRBV12-4 with TRBJ2-4, with D perhaps TRBD1 or TRBD2 (5 bases each). This CDR3 spans 13 amino acids. V was trimmed by 4 bases and J by 6 bases, leaving 10 bases between them. In nucleotides, the CDR3 is TGTGCCAGCAGTTCGGGACCGGGAAACATTCAGTACTTC. Protein sequence: CASSSGPGNIQYF.

The rearrangement links TRBV24-1 to TRBJ1-2; no clear D gene. CDR1 KGHDR and CDR2 SFDVKD come from the germline V gene. The V end lost 9 bases, the J end lost 10 bases, and 11 bases lay between the germline ends. The CDR3 consists of 10 residues. The CDR3, as DNA: TGTGCCACCTCTGGGAAGGTCTACACCTTC. This gives the protein CATSGKVYTF.